A single sample gave rise to the 16 T cell receptor beta chains below, sequenced in a study of cytomegalovirus exposure and HLA in healthy donors. The PCR used 60 Vbeta and 13 Jbeta primers. TCRdb's copy holds only in-frame clones and misses some; the assay was immunoSEQ multiplex PCR. The sample has 150,000 to 250,000 clones, about 79% seen once. The source material was PBMCs. Every receptor here comes from a boy aged 2-15 years in good health and CMV-seronegative.

This clone came up once. The chain carries TRBV6-5 and TRBJ1-1, with 8 bases aligning to TRBD1. This CDR3 has 14 residues. V shed 6 bases and J 7 bases; nucleotides not matched to a gene: 10. The germline V gene encodes CDR1 MNHEY and CDR2 SVGAGI. As DNA, the CDR3 is TGTGCCAGCAGCCGGACAGGGCTGGACGGTGAAGCTTTCTTT. Translated: CASSRTGLDGEAFF.

The gene calls are TRBV7-6 and TRBJ1-4; D is undetermined. The V and J ends lost 2 bases and 6 bases respectively, with 10 bases between them. This CDR3 comprises 14 residues. Germline V lookup: CDR1 SGHVS, CDR2 FNYEAQ. CDR3 sequence: CASSLWEVDEKLFF. In DNA, the CDR3 is TGTGCCAGCAGCTTATGGGAGGTTGATGAAAAACTGTTTTTT.

This clone was seen a few times. The CDR3 region is CASSDRQAGSPLHF. The CDR3 DNA follows: TGTGCCAGCAGCGATAGACAGGCGGGTTCACCCCTCCACTTT. The genes are TRBV4-2 and TRBJ1-6, with a possible D match to TRBD1 (6 bases). The CDR3 consists of 14 residues. Per the germline V gene, CDR1 is LGHNA and CDR2 is YNFKEQ. V was pared by 5 bases and J by 9 bases, with 14 bases between.

In this sample, this clone turned up once. The V gene is TRBV7-2, the J gene TRBJ2-7; possible D gene TRBD1, 5 bases. Germline loops: CDR1 SGHTA, CDR2 FQGNSA. The CDR3 sequence is 13 residues long. The V gene lost 1 base and the J gene lost 5 bases, with 9 bases spanning the gap. This CDR3 reads CASSLDPGNEQYF. DNA for the CDR3: TGTGCCAGCAGCTTAGACCCAGGGAACGAGCAGTACTTC.

The CDR3 bases are TGCGCCAGCAACCGACAGCAACGAAACACCATATATTTT. As protein: CASNRQQRNTIYF. The chain carries TRBV23-1 and TRBJ1-3, with TRBD1 as a possible D gene (5 bases). Being an ORF, TRBV23-1 has a function that is uncertain. The CDR3 contains 13 residues. Trimming removed 7 bases from V and 5 bases from J, with 12 bases in between.

CDR3 DNA: TGTGCCAGTAACCCCACCGGGACAGGGGGAACGGGGGGCAATCAGCCCCAGCATTTT. Translating gives CASNPTGTGGTGGNQPQHF. The chain is built from TRBV19 and TRBJ1-5; 11 bases are shared with TRBD1. Germline V CDR1 and CDR2: LNHDA, SQIVND (reference sequence). V shed 7 bases and J 2 bases; nucleotides not matched to a gene: 16. The CDR3 has 19 amino acids.

The CDR3 region is CASSFNRDSPLHF. In DNA, the CDR3 is TGTGCCAGCAGTTTTAATCGGGATTCACCCCTCCACTTT. The chain is built from TRBV27 and TRBJ1-6; D gene ambiguous. In germline, CDR1 is MNHEY, CDR2 SMNVEV (reference sequence). V lost 3 bases and J lost 8, with 8 bases in between. The CDR3 covers 13 residues.

This clone was observed once. The chain couples TRBV25-1 to TRBJ2-7, with D perhaps TRBD2 (6 bases). With 5 bases removed from V and 2 bases from J, the gap between germline ends came to 19 bases. Per germline, CDR1 MGHDK and CDR2 SYGVNS. The CDR3 spans 16 residues. The CDR3 loop is CASSKPGDTRTYEQYF. CDR3 sequence (DNA): TGTGCCAGCAGTAAACCGGGAGACACTAGAACCTACGAGCAGTACTTC.

This clone has just a few counts. V gene TRBV19 combines with J gene TRBJ1-4; 8 nucleotides match TRBD1. Germline CDR1 and CDR2: LNHDA and SQIVND (reference sequence). V lost 5 bases to trimming and J lost 8 bases; unmatched junction nucleotides: 10. The CDR3 sequence is 15 residues long. The CDR3 loop reads CASSPWQGASEKLFF. DNA of the CDR3: TGTGCCAGTAGTCCCTGGCAGGGGGCGAGCGAAAAACTGTTTTTT.

A single count supports this clone. V and J are TRBV2 and TRBJ1-3; D possibly corresponds to TRBD1 (6 bases). In germline, CDR1 is SNHLY, CDR2 FYNNEI. Between the trimmed V and J ends, which lost 8 bases and 8 bases, there was a span of 16 bases. CDR3 size: 13 residues. The CDR3 protein is CASRLDRTDTIYF. CDR3 DNA sequence: TGTGCCAGCCGTTTAGACAGGACGGACACCATATATTTT.

This clone has a single count. The CDR3 bases are TGTGCCAGCAGCGTAGATTCGGGGTTCTGGAATTCACCCCTCCACTTT. Protein product: CASSVDSGFWNSPLHF. The V and J genes are TRBV9 and TRBJ1-6; D is uncertain. The germline gives CDR1 SGDLS, CDR2 YYNGEE. CDR3 size: 16 residues. V was cut by 0 bases and J by 7 bases, with 14 bases left in between. Looking up the rest from reference TRBV9 and TRBJ1-6 gives the full variable domain: DSGVTQTPKHLITATGQRVTLRCSPRSGDLSVYWYQQSLDQGLQFLIQYYNGEERAKGNILERFSAQQFPDLHSELNLSSLELGDSALYFCASSVDSGFWNSPLHFGNGTRLTVT.

This chain links TRBV2 with TRBJ2-3, with TRBD2 matching 13 bases. This CDR3 contains 16 residues. Germline loops: CDR1 SNHLY, CDR2 FYNNEI. With 4 bases clipped from V and 7 bases from J, the junction kept 8 bases outside the gene matches. This CDR3 is CASSGTTSGGVYTQYF. The CDR3 region has the DNA TGTGCCAGCAGTGGGACTACTAGCGGGGGGGTATATACGCAGTATTTT.

The chain joins TRBV2 to TRBJ1-2, with D uncertain. V was clipped by 4 bases and J by 7 bases, with 19 bases between them. Germline V lookup: CDR1 SNHLY, CDR2 FYNNEI. The CDR3 spans 15 residues. The DNA of the CDR3 is TGTGCCAGCAGTGTGGGTACACCGGGGAAAGGTGGCTACACCTTC. Its protein is CASSVGTPGKGGYTF.

V usage is TRBV7-9 and J usage is TRBJ1-2, with D possibly TRBD1 on 6 matching bases. Germline CDR1 SEHNR, CDR2 FQNEAQ (reference sequence). V lost 4 bases to trimming and J lost 7 bases, with 13 bases between them. The CDR3 sequence is 13 residues long. CDR3 amino acids: CASSSQVQGGYTF. In nucleotides, the CDR3 is TGTGCCAGCAGCTCGCAGGTACAGGGTGGCTACACCTTC. The whole variable domain, remainder taken from reference TRBV7-9 and TRBJ1-2, is DTGVSQNPRHKITKRGQNVTFRCDPISEHNRLYWYRQTLGQGPEFLTYFQNEAQLEKSRLLSDRFSAERPKGSFSTLEIQRTEQGDSAMYLCASSSQVQGGYTFGSGTRLTVV.

The chain employs TRBV2 and TRBJ1-2, with 7 bases aligning to TRBD1. V shed 5 bases and J 6 bases; nucleotides not matched to a gene: 6. Germline-derived CDR1 and CDR2 are SNHLY and FYNNEI. The CDR3 totals 13 residues. The CDR3 is CASSLDRVDGYTF. The CDR3 DNA is TGTGCCAGCAGTTTAGACAGGGTCGATGGCTACACCTTC.

The chain employs TRBV21-1 and TRBJ2-6; the table's D call TRBD2 went unverified against the DNA. TRBV21-1 is recorded as a pseudogene. The CDR3 is 19 residues long. The CDR3: CASSKNGGEAPSGANVLTF. CDR3 bases: TGTGCCAGCAGCAAAAATGGCGGGGAGGCTCCCTCTGGGGCCAACGTCCTGACTTTC.